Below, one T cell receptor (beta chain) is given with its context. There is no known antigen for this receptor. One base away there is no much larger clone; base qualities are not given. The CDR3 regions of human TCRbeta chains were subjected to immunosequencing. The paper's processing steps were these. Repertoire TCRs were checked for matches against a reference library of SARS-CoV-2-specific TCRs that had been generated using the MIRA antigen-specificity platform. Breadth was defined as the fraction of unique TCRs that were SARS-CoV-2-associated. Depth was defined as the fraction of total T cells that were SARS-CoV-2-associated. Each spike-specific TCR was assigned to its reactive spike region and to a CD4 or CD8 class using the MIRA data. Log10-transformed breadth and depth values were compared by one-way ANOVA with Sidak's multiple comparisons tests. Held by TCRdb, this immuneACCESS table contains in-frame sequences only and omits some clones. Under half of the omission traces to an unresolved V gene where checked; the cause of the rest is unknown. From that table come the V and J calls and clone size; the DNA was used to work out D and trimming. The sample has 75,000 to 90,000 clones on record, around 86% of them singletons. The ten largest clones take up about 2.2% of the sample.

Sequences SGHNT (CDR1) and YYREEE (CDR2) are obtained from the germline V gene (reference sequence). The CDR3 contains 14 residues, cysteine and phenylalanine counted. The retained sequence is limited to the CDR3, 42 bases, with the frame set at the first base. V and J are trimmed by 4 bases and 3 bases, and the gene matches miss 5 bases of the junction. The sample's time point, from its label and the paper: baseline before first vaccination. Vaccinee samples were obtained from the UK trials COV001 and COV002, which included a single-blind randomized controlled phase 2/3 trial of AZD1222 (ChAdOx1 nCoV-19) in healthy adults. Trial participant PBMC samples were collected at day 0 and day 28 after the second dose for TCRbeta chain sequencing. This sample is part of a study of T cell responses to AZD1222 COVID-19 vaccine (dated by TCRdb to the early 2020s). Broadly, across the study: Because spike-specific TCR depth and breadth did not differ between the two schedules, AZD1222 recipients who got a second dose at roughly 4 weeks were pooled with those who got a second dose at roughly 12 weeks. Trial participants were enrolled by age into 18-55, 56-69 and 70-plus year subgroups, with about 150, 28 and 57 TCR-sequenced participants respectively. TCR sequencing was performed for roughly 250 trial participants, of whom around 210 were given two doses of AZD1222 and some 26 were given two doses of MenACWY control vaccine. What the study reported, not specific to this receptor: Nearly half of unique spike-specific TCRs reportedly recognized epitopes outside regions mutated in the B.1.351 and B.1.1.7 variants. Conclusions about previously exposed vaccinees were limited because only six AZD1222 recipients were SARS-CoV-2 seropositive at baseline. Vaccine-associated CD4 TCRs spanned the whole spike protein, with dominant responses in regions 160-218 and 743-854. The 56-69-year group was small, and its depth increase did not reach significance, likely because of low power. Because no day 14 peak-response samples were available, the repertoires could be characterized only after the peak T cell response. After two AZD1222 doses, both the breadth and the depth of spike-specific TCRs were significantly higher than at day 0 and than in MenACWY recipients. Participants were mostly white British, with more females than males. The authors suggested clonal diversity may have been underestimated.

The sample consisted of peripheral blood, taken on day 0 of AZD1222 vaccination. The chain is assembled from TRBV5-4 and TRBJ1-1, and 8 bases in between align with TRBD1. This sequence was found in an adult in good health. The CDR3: CASSPTGDDTEAFF. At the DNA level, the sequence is TGTGCCAGCAGCCCGACAGGGGACGACACTGAAGCTTTCTTT.